This entry is about one TCR beta chain. TCRdb keeps only in-frame clones here, not all; method: immunoSEQ multiplex PCR. The sample includes about 200,000 clones, roughly 86% of them seen just once. This entry is derived from a study of blood T cell repertoires in COVID-19. Study in general: Nucleic acid was either cDNA or gDNA, and it came from T cells, B-cell-depleted T cells, or PBMCs.

The CDR3 sequence is 15 residues long. V lost 5 bases, J lost 1 base, and 6 bases stayed unmatched. Germline CDR1 reads SGHTA; CDR2 reads FQGNSA. The chain uses TRBV7-2 and TRBJ2-7; 9 bases line up with TRBD2. The TCR sequence derives from a woman aged 40 to 49 with acute or convalescent COVID-19. The specimen sequenced was peripheral blood. In nucleotides, the CDR3 is TGTGCCAGCAGCAAACAAGCGGGAGGTTCCTACGAGCAGTACTTC. This translates into CASSKQAGGSYEQYF.